This T cell receptor beta chain was identified in a study of glioma-infiltrating T cells. Study conclusions and caveats: Very few CDR3 sequences were shared between tissue and blood. Gliomas, especially low-grade, showed above-expected tissue-blood divergence; non-neoplastic patients showed below.

Comments on this clonotype: Its antigen remains unknown. For a library built for alpha chains, this beta chain is a stray read; little rests on its size.

The iRepertoire nested amplicon-rescue multiplex PCR amplified TCR alpha and beta CDR3s from RNA. Input was about 85-450 ng of tissue mRNA or PBMC total RNA. TCRdb reprocessed the multiplex PCR reads with MiXCR, giving one entry per CDR3 protein. Here the sample spans some 3,900 distinct CDR3 sequences, 92% being singletons. This CDR3 is 17 amino acids long. Unmatched junction bases numbered 16, after V lost 10 bases and J lost 2 bases. Germline values: CDR1 ENHRY, CDR2 SYGVKD. The V gene is TRBV10-3, the J gene TRBJ2-1; 8 nucleotides agree with TRBD2. Sequencing was carried out using glioma tissue, nonneoplastic brain tissue, or PBMCs (not recorded which). The receptor comes from a human donor with low-grade glioma or glioblastoma, undergoing nonglioma brain surgery, or in good health (not recorded which). CDR3 DNA sequence: TGTGCCAGCAGGAAGTTTACCGGGACTAGTACCTACAATGAGCAGTTCTTC. It encodes CASRKFTGTSTYNEQFF.